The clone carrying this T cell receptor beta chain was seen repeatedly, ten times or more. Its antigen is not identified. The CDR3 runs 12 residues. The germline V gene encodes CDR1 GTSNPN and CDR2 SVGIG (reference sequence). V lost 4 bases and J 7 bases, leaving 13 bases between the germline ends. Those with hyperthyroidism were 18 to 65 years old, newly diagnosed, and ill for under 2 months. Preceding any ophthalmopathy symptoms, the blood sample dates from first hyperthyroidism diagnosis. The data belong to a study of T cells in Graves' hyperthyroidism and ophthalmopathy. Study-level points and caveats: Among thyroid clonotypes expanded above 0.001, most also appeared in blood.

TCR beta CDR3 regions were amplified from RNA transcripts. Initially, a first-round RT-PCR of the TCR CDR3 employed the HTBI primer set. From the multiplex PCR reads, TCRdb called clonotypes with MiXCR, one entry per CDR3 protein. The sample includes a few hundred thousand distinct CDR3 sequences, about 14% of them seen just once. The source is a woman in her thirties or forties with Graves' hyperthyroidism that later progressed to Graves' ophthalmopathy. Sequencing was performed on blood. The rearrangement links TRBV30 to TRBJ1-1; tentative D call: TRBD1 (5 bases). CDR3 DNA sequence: TGTGCCTGGACCAGGAGGGACCTTGAAGCTTTCTTT. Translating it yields CAWTRRDLEAFF.